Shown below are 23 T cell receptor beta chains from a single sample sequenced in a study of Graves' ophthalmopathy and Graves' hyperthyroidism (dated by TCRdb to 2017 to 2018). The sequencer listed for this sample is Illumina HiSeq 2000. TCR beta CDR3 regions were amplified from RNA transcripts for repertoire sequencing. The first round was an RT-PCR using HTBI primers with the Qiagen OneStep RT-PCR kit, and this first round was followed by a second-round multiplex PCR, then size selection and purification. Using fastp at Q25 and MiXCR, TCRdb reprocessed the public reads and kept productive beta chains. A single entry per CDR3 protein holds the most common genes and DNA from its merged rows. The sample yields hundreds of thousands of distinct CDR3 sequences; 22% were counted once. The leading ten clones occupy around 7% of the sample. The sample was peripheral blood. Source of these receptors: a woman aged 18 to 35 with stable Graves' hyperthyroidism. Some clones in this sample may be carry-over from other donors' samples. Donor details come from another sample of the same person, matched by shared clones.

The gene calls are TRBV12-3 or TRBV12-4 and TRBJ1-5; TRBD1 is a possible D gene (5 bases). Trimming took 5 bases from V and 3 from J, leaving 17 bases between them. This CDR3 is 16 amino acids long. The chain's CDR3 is CASSPIRGVINQPQHF. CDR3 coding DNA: TGTGCCAGCAGTCCTATTAGGGGAGTGATCAATCAGCCCCAGCATTTT.

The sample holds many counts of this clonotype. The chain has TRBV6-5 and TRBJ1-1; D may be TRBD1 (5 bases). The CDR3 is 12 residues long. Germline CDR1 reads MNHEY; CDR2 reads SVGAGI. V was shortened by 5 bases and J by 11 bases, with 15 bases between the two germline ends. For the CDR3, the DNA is TGTGCCAGCAGTCCCCGGGGGGGTAGGGCTTTCTTT. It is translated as CASSPRGGRAFF.

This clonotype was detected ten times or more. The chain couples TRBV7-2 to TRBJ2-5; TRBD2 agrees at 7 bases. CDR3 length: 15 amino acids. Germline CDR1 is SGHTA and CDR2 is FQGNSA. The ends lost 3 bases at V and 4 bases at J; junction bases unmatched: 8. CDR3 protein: CASSLYTGGGETQYF. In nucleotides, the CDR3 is TGTGCCAGCAGCTTGTATACGGGAGGCGGAGAGACCCAGTACTTC. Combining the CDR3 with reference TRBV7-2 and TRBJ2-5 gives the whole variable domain GAGVSQSPSNKVTEKGKDVELRCDPISGHTALYWYRQSLGQGLEFLIYFQGNSAPDKSGLPSDRFSAERTGGSVSTLTIQRTQQEDSAVYLCASSLYTGGGETQYFGPGTRLLVL.

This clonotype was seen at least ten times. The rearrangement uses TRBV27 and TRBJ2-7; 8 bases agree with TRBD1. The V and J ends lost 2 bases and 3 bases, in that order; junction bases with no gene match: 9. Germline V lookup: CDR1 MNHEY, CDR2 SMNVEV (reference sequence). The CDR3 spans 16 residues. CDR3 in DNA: TGTGCCAGCAGTTTACGGGGACAGGCCACATACTACGAGCAGTACTTC. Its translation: CASSLRGQATYYEQYF.

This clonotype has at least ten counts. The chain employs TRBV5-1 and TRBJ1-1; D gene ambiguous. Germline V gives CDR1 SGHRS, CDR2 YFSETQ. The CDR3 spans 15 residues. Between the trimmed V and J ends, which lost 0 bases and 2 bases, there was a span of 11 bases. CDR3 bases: TGCGCCAGCAGCTTGGTGGTCAGAGAAAACACTGAAGCTTTCTTT. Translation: CASSLVVRENTEAFF. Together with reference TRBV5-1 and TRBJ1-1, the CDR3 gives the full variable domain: KAGVTQTPRYLIKTRGQQVTLSCSPISGHRSVSWYQQTPGQGLQFLFEYFSETQRNKGNFPGRFSGRQFSNSRSEMNVSTLELGDSALYLCASSLVVRENTEAFFGQGTRLTVV.

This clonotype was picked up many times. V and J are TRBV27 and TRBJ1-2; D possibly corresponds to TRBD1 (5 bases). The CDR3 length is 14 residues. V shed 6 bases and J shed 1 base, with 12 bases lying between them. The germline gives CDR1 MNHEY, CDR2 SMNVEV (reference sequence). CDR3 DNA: TGTGCCAGCAGACCGGGACGGAGTAACTATGGCTACACCTTC. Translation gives CASRPGRSNYGYTF.

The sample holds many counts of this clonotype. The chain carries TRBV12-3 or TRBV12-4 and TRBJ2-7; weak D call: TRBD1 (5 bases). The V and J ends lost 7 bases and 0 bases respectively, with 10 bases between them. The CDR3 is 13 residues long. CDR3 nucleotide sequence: TGTGCCAGCACCTTCGACAGCTCCTACGAGCAGTACTTC. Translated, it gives CASTFDSSYEQYF.

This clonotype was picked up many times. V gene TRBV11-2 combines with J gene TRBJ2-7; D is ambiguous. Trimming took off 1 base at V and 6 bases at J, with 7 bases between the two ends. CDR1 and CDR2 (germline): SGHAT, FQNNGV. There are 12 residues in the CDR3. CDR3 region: CASSLGGGEQYF. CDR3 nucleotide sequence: TGTGCCAGCAGCTTAGGAGGCGGCGAGCAGTACTTC.

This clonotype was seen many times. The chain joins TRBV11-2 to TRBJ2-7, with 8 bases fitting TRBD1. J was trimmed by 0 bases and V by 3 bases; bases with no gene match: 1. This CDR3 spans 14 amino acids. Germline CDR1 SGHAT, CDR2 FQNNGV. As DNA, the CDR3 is TGTGCCAGCAGCTTGGACAGGGACTCCTACGAGCAGTACTTC. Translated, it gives CASSLDRDSYEQYF.

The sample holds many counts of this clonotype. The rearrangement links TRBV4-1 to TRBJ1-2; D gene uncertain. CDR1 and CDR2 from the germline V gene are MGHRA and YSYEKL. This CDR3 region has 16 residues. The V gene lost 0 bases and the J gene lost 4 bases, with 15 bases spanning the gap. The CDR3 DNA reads TGCGCCAGCAGCCAAGAAGAGTCGGGAATCGGCTATGGCTACACCTTC. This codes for CASSQEESGIGYGYTF.

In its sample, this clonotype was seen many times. The CDR3 is CATMGRSVGTGELFF. The CDR3 region has the DNA TGTGCCACCATGGGACGTTCAGTGGGAACCGGGGAGCTGTTTTTT. This chain uses TRBV15 with TRBJ2-2; D might be TRBD1 or TRBD2, each matching 5 bases. CDR1 is LNHNV and CDR2 is YYDKDF in the germline V gene (reference sequence). The V and J ends lost 7 bases and 5 bases respectively, with 17 bases between them. There are 15 residues in the CDR3.

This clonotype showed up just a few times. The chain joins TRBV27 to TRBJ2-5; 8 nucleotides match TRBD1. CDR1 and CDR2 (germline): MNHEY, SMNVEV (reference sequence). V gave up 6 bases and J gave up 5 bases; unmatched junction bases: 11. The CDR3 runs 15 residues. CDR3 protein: CASSPDPGGLETQYF. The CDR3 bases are TGTGCCAGCAGCCCAGACCCAGGGGGCCTTGAGACCCAGTACTTC.

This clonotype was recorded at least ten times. This CDR3 reads CSAAGDRDRGRYEQYF. The CDR3 bases are TGCAGCGCCGCGGGGGACCGGGACAGGGGTAGATACGAGCAGTACTTC. The chain joins TRBV29-1 to TRBJ2-7, with TRBD1 identical over 10 bases. Losses at the gene ends were 7 bases for V and 4 bases for J; bases not matched to a gene: 16. The V gene's germline CDR1 is SQVTM and CDR2 ANQGSEA. The CDR3 runs 16 residues.

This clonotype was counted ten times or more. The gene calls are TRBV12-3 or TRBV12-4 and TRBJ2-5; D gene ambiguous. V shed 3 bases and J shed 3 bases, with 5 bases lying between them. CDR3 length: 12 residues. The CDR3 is CASSFRKETQYF. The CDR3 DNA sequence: TGTGCCAGCAGTTTCCGCAAAGAGACCCAGTACTTC.

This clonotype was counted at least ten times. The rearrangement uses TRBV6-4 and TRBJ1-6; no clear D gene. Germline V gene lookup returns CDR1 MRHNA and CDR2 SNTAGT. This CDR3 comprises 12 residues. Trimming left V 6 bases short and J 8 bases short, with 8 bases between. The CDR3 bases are TGTGCCAGCAGGTGCAGGTATTCACCCCTCCACTTT. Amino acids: CASRCRYSPLHF.

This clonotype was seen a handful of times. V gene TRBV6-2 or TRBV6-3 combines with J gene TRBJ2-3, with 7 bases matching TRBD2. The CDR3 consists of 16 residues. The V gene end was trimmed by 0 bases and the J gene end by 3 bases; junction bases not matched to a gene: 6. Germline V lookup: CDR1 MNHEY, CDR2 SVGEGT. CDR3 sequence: CASSYSETSLTDTQYF. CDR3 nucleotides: TGTGCCAGCAGTTACTCAGAGACTAGCCTGACAGATACGCAGTATTTT.

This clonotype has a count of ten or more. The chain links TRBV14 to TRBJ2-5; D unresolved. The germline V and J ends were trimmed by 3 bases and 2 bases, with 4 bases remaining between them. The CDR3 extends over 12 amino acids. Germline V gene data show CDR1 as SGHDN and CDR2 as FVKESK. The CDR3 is CASSHTQETQYF. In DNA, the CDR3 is TGTGCCAGCAGCCATACTCAAGAGACCCAGTACTTC.

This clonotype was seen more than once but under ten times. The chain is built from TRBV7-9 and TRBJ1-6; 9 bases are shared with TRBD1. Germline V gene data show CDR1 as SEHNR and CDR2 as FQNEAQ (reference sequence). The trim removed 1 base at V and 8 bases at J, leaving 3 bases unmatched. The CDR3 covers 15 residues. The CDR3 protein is CASSLGDRDDSPLHF. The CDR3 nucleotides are TGTGCCAGCAGCTTAGGGGACAGGGATGATTCACCCCTCCACTTT.

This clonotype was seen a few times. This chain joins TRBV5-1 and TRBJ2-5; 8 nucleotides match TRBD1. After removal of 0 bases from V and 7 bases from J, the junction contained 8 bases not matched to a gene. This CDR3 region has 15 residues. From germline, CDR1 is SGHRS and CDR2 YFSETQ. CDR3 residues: CASSLVTGDWGTQYF. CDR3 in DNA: TGCGCCAGCAGCTTGGTGACAGGGGACTGGGGGACCCAGTACTTC.

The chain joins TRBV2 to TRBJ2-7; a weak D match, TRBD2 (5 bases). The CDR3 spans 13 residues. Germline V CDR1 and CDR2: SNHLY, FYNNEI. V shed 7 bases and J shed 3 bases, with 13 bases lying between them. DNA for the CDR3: TGTGCCAGCAATCTCCGGGGAAACTACGAGCAGTACTTC. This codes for CASNLRGNYEQYF.

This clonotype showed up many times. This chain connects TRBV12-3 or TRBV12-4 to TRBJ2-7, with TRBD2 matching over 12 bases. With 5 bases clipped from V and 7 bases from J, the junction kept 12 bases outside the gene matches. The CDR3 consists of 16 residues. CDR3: CASSPGASGGAGEQYF. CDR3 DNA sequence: TGTGCCAGCAGTCCCGGCGCTAGCGGGGGGGCGGGAGAGCAGTACTTC.

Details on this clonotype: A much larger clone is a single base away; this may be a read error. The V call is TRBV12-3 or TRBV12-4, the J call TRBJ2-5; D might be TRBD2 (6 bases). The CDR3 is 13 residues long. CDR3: CASSLTPGETQDF. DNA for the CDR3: TGTGCCAGCAGTTTAACACCGGGGGAGACCCAGGACTTC.

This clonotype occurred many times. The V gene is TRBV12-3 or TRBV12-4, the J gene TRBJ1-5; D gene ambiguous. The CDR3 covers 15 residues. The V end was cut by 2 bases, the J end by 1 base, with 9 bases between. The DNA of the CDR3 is TGTGCCAGCAGTTTACTGGGATCGAGCAATCAGCCCCAGCATTTT. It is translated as CASSLLGSSNQPQHF.